Listed below are T cell receptor beta chains from one sample, sequenced in a study of cytomegalovirus exposure and HLA in healthy donors. Data came from immunoSEQ multiplex PCR; TCRdb stores just in-frame clones and leaves some out. The sample contains roughly 180,000 clones, roughly 80% of which appear only once. The sequenced sample was PBMCs. The receptors stem from a woman aged 18-35 years in good health and CMV-seronegative. Each CDR3 is given with its conserved first and last residue. The order of the fields is V gene, CDR3 length, D gene, J gene, clone size, CDR3 DNA, CDR3 protein. The D gene is left open where the match is weak. Clone size, where shown, is once, few, many, or a class for clones that have expanded.

V gene: TRBV18
CDR3 length: 17
D gene: TRBD2
J gene: TRBJ2-3
clone size: .
CDR3 DNA: TGTGCCAGCTCACCCGTCGGGGCTAGCGGGAGTACAGATACGCAGTATTTT
CDR3 protein: CASSPVGASGSTDTQYF

V gene: TRBV15
CDR3 length: 15
D gene: TRBD2
J gene: TRBJ2-1
clone size: .
CDR3 DNA: TGTGCCACCAGCAAGAGCCGGGAGGGCCTCTATGAGCAGTTCTTC
CDR3 protein: CATSKSREGLYEQFF

V gene: TRBV10-2
CDR3 length: 15
D gene: .
J gene: TRBJ1-1
clone size: .
CDR3 DNA: TGCGCCAGCAGTGAGGGGACACTGGACCTCACTGAAGCTTTCTTT
CDR3 protein: CASSEGTLDLTEAFF

V gene: TRBV5-1
CDR3 length: 16
D gene: .
J gene: TRBJ1-4
clone size: .
CDR3 DNA: TGCGCCAGCAGCTGGACTGCGGTGGCAACTAATGAAAAACTGTTTTTT
CDR3 protein: CASSWTAVATNEKLFF

V gene: TRBV28
CDR3 length: 15
D gene: .
J gene: TRBJ2-2
clone size: few
CDR3 DNA: TGTGCCAGCAGTTTTTCGGGGGAGAACACCGGGGAGCTGTTTTTT
CDR3 protein: CASSFSGENTGELFF

V gene: TRBV15
CDR3 length: 17
D gene: .
J gene: TRBJ2-5
clone size: .
CDR3 DNA: TGTGCCACCAGCAGAGTTGGTCTGGAGTCGGCACAAGAGACCCAGTACTTC
CDR3 protein: CATSRVGLESAQETQYF

V gene: TRBV18
CDR3 length: 14
D gene: TRBD1
J gene: TRBJ2-7
clone size: .
CDR3 DNA: TGTGCCAGCTCACCAGACAGGGGGATAGGCGAGCAGTACTTC
CDR3 protein: CASSPDRGIGEQYF

V gene: TRBV2
CDR3 length: 15
D gene: TRBD2
J gene: TRBJ2-7
clone size: .
CDR3 DNA: TGTGCCAGCAGGGAGGGACTAGCGGGATTCTACGAGCAGTACTTC
CDR3 protein: CASREGLAGFYEQYF

V gene: TRBV7-8
CDR3 length: 16
D gene: .
J gene: TRBJ2-7
clone size: .
CDR3 DNA: TGTGCCAGCAGCCCGGCTTTGCGGGGCGCCCAGGGCGAGCAGTACTTC
CDR3 protein: CASSPALRGAQGEQYF

V gene: TRBV6-1
CDR3 length: 16
D gene: TRBD2
J gene: TRBJ2-6
clone size: few
CDR3 DNA: TGTGCCAGCAGTGAGCTAGCGGGAGCTGGGGCCAACGTCCTGACTTTC
CDR3 protein: CASSELAGAGANVLTF

V gene: TRBV7-8
CDR3 length: 9
D gene: .
J gene: TRBJ2-7
clone size: once
CDR3 DNA: TGTGCCAGCAGTCCAGAGCAGTACTTC
CDR3 protein: CASSPEQYF

V gene: TRBV28
CDR3 length: 14
D gene: TRBD1
J gene: TRBJ2-1
clone size: .
CDR3 DNA: TGTGCCAGCAGGGGACAGGGGGTGAACAATGAGCAGTTCTTC
CDR3 protein: CASRGQGVNNEQFF

V gene: TRBV5-1
CDR3 length: 15
D gene: TRBD1
J gene: TRBJ1-1
clone size: once
CDR3 DNA: TGCGCCAGCAGCTCCCGGACAGGGCGGAACACTGAAGCTTTCTTT
CDR3 protein: CASSSRTGRNTEAFF

V gene: TRBV19
CDR3 length: 16
D gene: TRBD2
J gene: TRBJ2-2
clone size: .
CDR3 DNA: TGTGCCAGTAGTATAAAACTAGCGGGAGCAGACGGGGAGCTGTTTTTT
CDR3 protein: CASSIKLAGADGELFF

V gene: TRBV4-1
CDR3 length: 13
D gene: .
J gene: TRBJ2-7
clone size: .
CDR3 DNA: TGCGCCAGCAGCCAAGGTTTAGGGAGCGAGCAGTACTTC
CDR3 protein: CASSQGLGSEQYF

V gene: TRBV5-4
CDR3 length: 17
D gene: TRBD1
J gene: TRBJ2-1
clone size: .
CDR3 DNA: TGTGCCAGCAGCTTGAGGTCGCAGGGGGCAGGCTACAATGAGCAGTTCTTC
CDR3 protein: CASSLRSQGAGYNEQFF

V gene: TRBV18
CDR3 length: 16
D gene: TRBD1
J gene: TRBJ1-3
clone size: .
CDR3 DNA: TGTGCCAGCTCAGGCATCCGGGACAGCTCTGGAAACACCATATATTTT
CDR3 protein: CASSGIRDSSGNTIYF

V gene: TRBV14
CDR3 length: 15
D gene: TRBD2
J gene: TRBJ2-1
clone size: .
CDR3 DNA: TGTGCCAGCAGACCAGGACTAGTAGGGGCCAATGAGCAGTTCTTC
CDR3 protein: CASRPGLVGANEQFF

V gene: TRBV5-1
CDR3 length: 16
D gene: .
J gene: TRBJ2-3
clone size: .
CDR3 DNA: TGCGCCAGCAGCCCAGAGGAACAGAGGGTCACAGATACGCAGTATTTT
CDR3 protein: CASSPEEQRVTDTQYF

V gene: TRBV10-3
CDR3 length: 14
D gene: .
J gene: TRBJ2-7
clone size: .
CDR3 DNA: TGTGCCATCAGTTACAGTATCCTATCAAACGAGCAGTACTTC
CDR3 protein: CAISYSILSNEQYF

V gene: TRBV28
CDR3 length: 13
D gene: TRBD1
J gene: TRBJ1-5
clone size: .
CDR3 DNA: TGTGCCAGCAGTCAGGACAGGGCCCAGCCCCAGCATTTT
CDR3 protein: CASSQDRAQPQHF

V gene: TRBV10-3
CDR3 length: 14
D gene: TRBD1
J gene: TRBJ2-1
clone size: .
CDR3 DNA: TGTGCCATCAGAGCGGGGACAGGGTCCAATGAGCAGTTCTTC
CDR3 protein: CAIRAGTGSNEQFF

V gene: TRBV7-2
CDR3 length: 14
D gene: TRBD2
J gene: TRBJ2-4
clone size: few
CDR3 DNA: TGTGCCAGCAGCTTAGCGCGGGGGATGAACTTTCAGTACTTC
CDR3 protein: CASSLARGMNFQYF

V gene: TRBV2
CDR3 length: 16
D gene: .
J gene: TRBJ1-5
clone size: .
CDR3 DNA: TGTGCCAGCAGTGAAGGGCACAGAAACTTGGCTCAGCCCCAGCATTTT
CDR3 protein: CASSEGHRNLAQPQHF

V gene: TRBV7-9
CDR3 length: 13
D gene: .
J gene: TRBJ1-2
clone size: .
CDR3 DNA: TGTGCCAGCAGCTTAGAGTCAGGGTACGGCTACACCTTC
CDR3 protein: CASSLESGYGYTF

V gene: TRBV18
CDR3 length: 14
D gene: .
J gene: TRBJ1-2
clone size: .
CDR3 DNA: TGTGCCAGCTCCCTAGAGGCAGTTCGCTATGGCTACACCTTC
CDR3 protein: CASSLEAVRYGYTF

V gene: TRBV5-1
CDR3 length: 14
D gene: TRBD1
J gene: TRBJ2-1
clone size: .
CDR3 DNA: TGCGCCAGCAGCTGGGGGACAGGGAGGAATGAGCAGTTCTTC
CDR3 protein: CASSWGTGRNEQFF

V gene: TRBV28
CDR3 length: 16
D gene: .
J gene: TRBJ1-2
clone size: .
CDR3 DNA: TGTGCCAGCAGCTCTCCAAGTGTTGAAGGGGCCTATGGCTACACCTTC
CDR3 protein: CASSSPSVEGAYGYTF

V gene: TRBV25-1
CDR3 length: 15
D gene: .
J gene: TRBJ2-7
clone size: .
CDR3 DNA: TGTGCCAGCAGTGAACTACGGGGAAGCTCCTACGAGCAGTACTTC
CDR3 protein: CASSELRGSSYEQYF

V gene: TRBV7-9
CDR3 length: 16
D gene: .
J gene: TRBJ1-1
clone size: .
CDR3 DNA: TGTGCCAGCAGCTCCCGGCCCGACAGCGGGGAGACTGAAGCTTTCTTT
CDR3 protein: CASSSRPDSGETEAFF

V gene: TRBV11-1
CDR3 length: 15
D gene: TRBD1
J gene: TRBJ1-3
clone size: .
CDR3 DNA: TGTGCCAGCAGCTTAGCGCAGGGGGCTGGAAACACCATATATTTT
CDR3 protein: CASSLAQGAGNTIYF

V gene: TRBV18
CDR3 length: 13
D gene: .
J gene: TRBJ1-1
clone size: .
CDR3 DNA: TGTGCCAGCTCACCTGAGACAGGACTTGAAGCTTTCTTT
CDR3 protein: CASSPETGLEAFF

V gene: TRBV11-2
CDR3 length: 14
D gene: .
J gene: TRBJ1-1
clone size: .
CDR3 DNA: TGTGCCAGCAGCTTAGAGCGTCCGGACACTGAAGCTTTCTTT
CDR3 protein: CASSLERPDTEAFF

V gene: TRBV9
CDR3 length: 16
D gene: TRBD2
J gene: TRBJ2-1
clone size: .
CDR3 DNA: TGTGCCAGCAGCTCTTCGCGACTAGGACGGGGGGATGAGCAGTTCTTC
CDR3 protein: CASSSSRLGRGDEQFF

V gene: TRBV29-1
CDR3 length: 12
D gene: TRBD1
J gene: TRBJ1-1
clone size: .
CDR3 DNA: TGCAGCGTTCGGGACAGGGTTACTGAAGCTTTCTTT
CDR3 protein: CSVRDRVTEAFF

V gene: TRBV14
CDR3 length: 13
D gene: .
J gene: TRBJ1-2
clone size: .
CDR3 DNA: TGTGCCAGCAGCCTGGGACAAGACTATGGCTACACCTTC
CDR3 protein: CASSLGQDYGYTF

V gene: TRBV6-1
CDR3 length: 16
D gene: .
J gene: TRBJ1-3
clone size: .
CDR3 DNA: TGTGCCAGCAGTGACACCCTATCGGAGAGCGGAAACACCATATATTTT
CDR3 protein: CASSDTLSESGNTIYF

V gene: TRBV18
CDR3 length: 14
D gene: TRBD1
J gene: TRBJ2-2
clone size: once
CDR3 DNA: TGTGCCAGCTCACCCGACAGGGTGTCCGGGGAGCTGTTTTTT
CDR3 protein: CASSPDRVSGELFF

V gene: TRBV28
CDR3 length: 16
D gene: TRBD1
J gene: TRBJ2-7
clone size: .
CDR3 DNA: TGTGCCAGCAGACTCTCAGGGGACAGCCAAACTAATGAGCAGTACTTC
CDR3 protein: CASRLSGDSQTNEQYF

V gene: TRBV6-5
CDR3 length: 16
D gene: .
J gene: TRBJ2-1
clone size: .
CDR3 DNA: TGTGCCAGCAGTTACTCTACGGGAACCACCTACAATGAGCAGTTCTTC
CDR3 protein: CASSYSTGTTYNEQFF

V gene: TRBV19
CDR3 length: 15
D gene: TRBD2
J gene: TRBJ2-2
clone size: few
CDR3 DNA: TGTGCCAGTAGGAAGCCGGGACTAGACACCGGGGAGCTGTTTTTT
CDR3 protein: CASRKPGLDTGELFF

V gene: TRBV7-8
CDR3 length: 14
D gene: .
J gene: TRBJ2-6
clone size: few
CDR3 DNA: TGTGCCAGCAGTCCTAGCTCTGGGGCCAACGTCCTGACTTTC
CDR3 protein: CASSPSSGANVLTF

V gene: TRBV28
CDR3 length: 18
D gene: .
J gene: TRBJ1-2
clone size: .
CDR3 DNA: TGTGCCAGCAGTTTACACAGGCAGCTAACATTACTAAACTATGGCTACACCTTC
CDR3 protein: CASSLHRQLTLLNYGYTF

V gene: TRBV11-2
CDR3 length: 16
D gene: .
J gene: TRBJ2-3
clone size: few
CDR3 DNA: TGTGCCAGCAGCCGGCTGCGGGGACCTAGCACAGATACGCAGTATTTT
CDR3 protein: CASSRLRGPSTDTQYF

V gene: TRBV5-4
CDR3 length: 16
D gene: TRBD1
J gene: TRBJ1-6
clone size: .
CDR3 DNA: TGTGCCAGCAGCCGGAACGGGGACAGCTATAATTCACCCCTCCACTTT
CDR3 protein: CASSRNGDSYNSPLHF

V gene: TRBV14
CDR3 length: 15
D gene: .
J gene: TRBJ2-3
clone size: .
CDR3 DNA: TGTGCCAGCAGCCAAGGACAGGGGAGGGCAGATACGCAGTATTTT
CDR3 protein: CASSQGQGRADTQYF

V gene: TRBV7-2
CDR3 length: 15
D gene: TRBD1
J gene: TRBJ2-7
clone size: .
CDR3 DNA: TGTGCCAGCAGCTTAGGGCAGGGGGCGTTCGTCGAGCAGTACTTC
CDR3 protein: CASSLGQGAFVEQYF

V gene: TRBV14
CDR3 length: 15
D gene: .
J gene: TRBJ2-1
clone size: .
CDR3 DNA: TGTGCCAGCAGCCCTATGTCCACCGAATTGTGTGAGCAGTTCTTC
CDR3 protein: CASSPMSTELCEQFF

V gene: TRBV18
CDR3 length: 19
D gene: .
J gene: TRBJ1-5
clone size: .
CDR3 DNA: TGTGCCAGCTCACCACGTCCCCGGAGGCAGACGATACTTAATCAGCCCCAGCATTTT
CDR3 protein: CASSPRPRRQTILNQPQHF

V gene: TRBV12-5
CDR3 length: 14
D gene: TRBD1
J gene: TRBJ1-5
clone size: .
CDR3 DNA: TGTGCTAGTGGCCGTGACAGGGGGAATCAGCCCCAGCATTTT
CDR3 protein: CASGRDRGNQPQHF

V gene: TRBV25-1
CDR3 length: 17
D gene: TRBD1
J gene: TRBJ2-2
clone size: .
CDR3 DNA: TGTGCCAGCAGTGAGAATCGGGACAGGGTGAACACCGGGGAGCTGTTTTTT
CDR3 protein: CASSENRDRVNTGELFF

V gene: TRBV19
CDR3 length: 15
D gene: TRBD2
J gene: TRBJ2-1
clone size: once
CDR3 DNA: TGTGCCAGTAGTACACCCGGACTAGCGGGAGATGAGCAGTTCTTC
CDR3 protein: CASSTPGLAGDEQFF